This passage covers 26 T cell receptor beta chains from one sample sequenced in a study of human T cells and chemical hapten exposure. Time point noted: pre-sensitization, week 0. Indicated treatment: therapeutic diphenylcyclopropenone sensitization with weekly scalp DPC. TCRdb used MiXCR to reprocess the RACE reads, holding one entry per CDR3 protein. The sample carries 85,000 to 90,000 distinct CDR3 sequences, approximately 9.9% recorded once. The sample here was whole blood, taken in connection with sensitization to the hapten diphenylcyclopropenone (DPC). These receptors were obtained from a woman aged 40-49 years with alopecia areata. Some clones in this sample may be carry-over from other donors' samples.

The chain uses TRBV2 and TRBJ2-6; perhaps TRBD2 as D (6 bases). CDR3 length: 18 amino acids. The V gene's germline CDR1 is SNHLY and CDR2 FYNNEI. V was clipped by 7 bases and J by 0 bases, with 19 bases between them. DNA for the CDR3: TGTGCCAGCACCCCGGGACTCGGTTGGGCCTCTGGGGCCAACGTCCTGACTTTC. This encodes CASTPGLGWASGANVLTF.

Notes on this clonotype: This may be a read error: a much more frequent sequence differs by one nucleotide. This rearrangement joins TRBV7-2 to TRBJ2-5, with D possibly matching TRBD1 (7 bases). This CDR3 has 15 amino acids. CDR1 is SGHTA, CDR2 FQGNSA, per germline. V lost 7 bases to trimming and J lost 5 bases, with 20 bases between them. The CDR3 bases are TGTGCCAGCACCGTCATCAGGGGGGCCGAGGAGACCCAGTACTTC. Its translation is CASTVIRGAEETQYF. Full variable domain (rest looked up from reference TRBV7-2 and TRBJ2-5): GAGVSQSPSNKVTEKGKDVELRCDPISGHTALYWYRQSLGQGLEFLIYFQGNSAPDKSGLPSDRFSAERTGGSVSTLTIQRTQQEDSAVYLCASTVIRGAEETQYFGPGTRLLVL.

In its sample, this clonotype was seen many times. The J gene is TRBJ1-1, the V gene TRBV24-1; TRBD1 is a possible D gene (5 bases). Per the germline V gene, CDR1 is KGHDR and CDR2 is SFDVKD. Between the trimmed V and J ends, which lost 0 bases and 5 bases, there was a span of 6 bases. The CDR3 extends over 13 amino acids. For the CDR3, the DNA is TGTGCCACCAGTGATTTGTGGGGGACTGAAGCTTTCTTT. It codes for CATSDLWGTEAFF.

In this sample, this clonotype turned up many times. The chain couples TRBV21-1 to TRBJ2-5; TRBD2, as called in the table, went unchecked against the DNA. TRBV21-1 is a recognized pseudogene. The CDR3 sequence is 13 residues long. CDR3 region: CASSKESGQTQYF. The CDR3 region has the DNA TGTGCCAGCAGCAAAGAGTCGGGCCAGACCCAGTACTTC.

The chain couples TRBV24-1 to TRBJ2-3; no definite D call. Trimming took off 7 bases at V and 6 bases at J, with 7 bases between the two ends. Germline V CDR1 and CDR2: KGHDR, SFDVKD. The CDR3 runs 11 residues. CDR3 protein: CATRAGDTQYF. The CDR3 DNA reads TGTGCCACCAGGGCCGGGGATACGCAGTATTTT.

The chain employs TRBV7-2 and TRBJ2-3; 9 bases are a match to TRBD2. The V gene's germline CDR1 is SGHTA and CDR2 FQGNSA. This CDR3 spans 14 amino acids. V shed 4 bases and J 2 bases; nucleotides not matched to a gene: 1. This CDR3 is CASSSGLATDTQYF. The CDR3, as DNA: TGTGCCAGCAGCTCGGGACTAGCCACAGATACGCAGTATTTT. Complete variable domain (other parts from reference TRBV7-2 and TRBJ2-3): GAGVSQSPSNKVTEKGKDVELRCDPISGHTALYWYRQSLGQGLEFLIYFQGNSAPDKSGLPSDRFSAERTGGSVSTLTIQRTQQEDSAVYLCASSSGLATDTQYFGPGTRLTVL.

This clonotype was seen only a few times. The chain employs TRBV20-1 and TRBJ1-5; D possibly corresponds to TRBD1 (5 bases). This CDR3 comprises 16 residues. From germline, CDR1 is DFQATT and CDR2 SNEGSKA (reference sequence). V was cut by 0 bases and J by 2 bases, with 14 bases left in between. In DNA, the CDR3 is TGCAGTGCTAGAGATGGAAGGGGCTGGGGCAATCAGCCCCAGCATTTT. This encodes CSARDGRGWGNQPQHF.

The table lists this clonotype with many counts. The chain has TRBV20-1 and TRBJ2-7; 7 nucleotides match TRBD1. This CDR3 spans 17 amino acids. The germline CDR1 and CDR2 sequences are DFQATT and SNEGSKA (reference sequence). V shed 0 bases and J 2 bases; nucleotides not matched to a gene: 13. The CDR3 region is CSARDWGRTGATYEQYF. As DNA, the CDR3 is TGCAGTGCTAGAGATTGGGGCCGGACAGGCGCGACCTACGAGCAGTACTTC.

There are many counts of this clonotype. CDR3 amino acids: CASSPGMNNQPQHF. Here the CDR3 DNA reads TGCGCCAGCAGCCCAGGGATGAACAATCAGCCCCAGCATTTT. The V and J genes are TRBV5-1 and TRBJ1-5, with TRBD1 as a possible D gene (5 bases). This CDR3 contains 14 residues. Germline V CDR1 and CDR2: SGHRS, YFSETQ. V was clipped by 4 bases and J by 3 bases, with 11 bases between them.

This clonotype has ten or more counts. The CDR3 sequence is CASSSRESHPINQGDTYEQYF. CDR3 DNA: TGTGCCAGCAGCTCCCGGGAGTCTCACCCAATTAATCAGGGGGACACCTACGAGCAGTACTTC. The V call is TRBV7-9, the J call TRBJ2-7; perhaps TRBD1 as D (7 bases). The CDR3 spans 21 residues. The V gene lost 4 bases and the J gene lost 2 bases, with 33 bases spanning the gap. The germline gives CDR1 SEHNR, CDR2 FQNEAQ (reference sequence).

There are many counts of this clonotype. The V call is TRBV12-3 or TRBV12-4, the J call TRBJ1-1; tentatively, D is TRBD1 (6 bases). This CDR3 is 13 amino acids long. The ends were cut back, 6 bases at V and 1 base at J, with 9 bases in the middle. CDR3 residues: CASSATGNTEAFF. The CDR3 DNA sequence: TGTGCCAGCAGCGCGACAGGGAACACTGAAGCTTTCTTT.

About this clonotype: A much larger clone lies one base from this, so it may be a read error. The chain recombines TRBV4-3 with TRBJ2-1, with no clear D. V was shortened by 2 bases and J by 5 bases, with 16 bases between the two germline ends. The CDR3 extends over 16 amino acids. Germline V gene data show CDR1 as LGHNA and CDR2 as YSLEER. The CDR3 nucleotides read TGCGCCAGCAGCCAAACATGGGATTGGCAAGACAATGAGCAGTTCTTC. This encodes CASSQTWDWQDNEQFF.

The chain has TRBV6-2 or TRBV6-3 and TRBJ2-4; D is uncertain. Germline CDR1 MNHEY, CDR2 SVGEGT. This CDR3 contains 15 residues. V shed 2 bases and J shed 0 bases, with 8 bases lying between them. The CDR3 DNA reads TGTGCCAGCAGTTACGAAGGCAAAGCCAAAAACATTCAGTACTTC. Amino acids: CASSYEGKAKNIQYF.

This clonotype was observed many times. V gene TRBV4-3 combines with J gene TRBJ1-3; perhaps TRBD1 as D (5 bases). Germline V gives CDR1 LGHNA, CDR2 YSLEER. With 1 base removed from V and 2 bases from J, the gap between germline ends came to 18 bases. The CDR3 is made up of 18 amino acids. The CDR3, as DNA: TGCGCCAGCAGCCAAGGCTGGAGGGGTTTGGGAGCTGGAAACACCATATATTTT. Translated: CASSQGWRGLGAGNTIYF.

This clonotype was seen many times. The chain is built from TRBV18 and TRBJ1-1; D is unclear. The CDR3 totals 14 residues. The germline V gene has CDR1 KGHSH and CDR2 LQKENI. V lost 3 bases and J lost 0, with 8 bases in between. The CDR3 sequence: CASSPQGVNTEAFF. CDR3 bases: TGTGCCAGCTCACCCCAAGGAGTGAACACTGAAGCTTTCTTT.

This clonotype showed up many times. The CDR3 spells CASSQDDSGGAFTDTQYF. The CDR3 region has the DNA TGCGCCAGCAGCCAAGATGATAGCGGGGGGGCCTTTACAGATACGCAGTATTTT. The gene calls are TRBV4-3 and TRBJ2-3, with TRBD2 matching 11 bases. V was clipped by 0 bases and J by 3 bases; unmatched bases: 8. The V gene's germline CDR1 is LGHNA and CDR2 YSLEER. The CDR3 contains 18 residues.

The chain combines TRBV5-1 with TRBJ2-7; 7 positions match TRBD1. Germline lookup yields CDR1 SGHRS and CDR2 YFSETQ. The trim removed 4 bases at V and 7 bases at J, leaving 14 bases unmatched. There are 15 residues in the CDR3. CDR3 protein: CASSPTGTVSPEQYF. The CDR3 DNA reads TGCGCCAGCAGCCCGACCGGGACAGTCTCGCCGGAGCAGTACTTC.

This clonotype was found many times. The CDR3 region has the DNA TGTGCCAGCAGCGTAGGACGTATTACCTACGAGCAGTACTTC. It encodes CASSVGRITYEQYF. The chain links TRBV7-2 to TRBJ2-7; no clear D. The CDR3 length is 14 residues. V was pared by 5 bases and J by 2 bases, with 13 bases between. Germline loops: CDR1 SGHTA, CDR2 FQGNSA.

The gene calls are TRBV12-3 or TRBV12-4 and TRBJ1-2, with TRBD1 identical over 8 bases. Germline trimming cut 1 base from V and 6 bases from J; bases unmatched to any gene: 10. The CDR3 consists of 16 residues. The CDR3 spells CASSLGTGGPADGYTF. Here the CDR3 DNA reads TGTGCCAGCAGTTTAGGTACAGGGGGTCCGGCGGATGGCTACACCTTC.

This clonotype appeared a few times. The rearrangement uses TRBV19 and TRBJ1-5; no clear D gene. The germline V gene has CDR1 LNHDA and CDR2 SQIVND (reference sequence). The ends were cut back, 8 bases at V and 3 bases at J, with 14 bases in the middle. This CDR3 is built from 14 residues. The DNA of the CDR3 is TGTGCCAGTGACCGAGGAGAGAACAATCAGCCCCAGCATTTT. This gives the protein CASDRGENNQPQHF.

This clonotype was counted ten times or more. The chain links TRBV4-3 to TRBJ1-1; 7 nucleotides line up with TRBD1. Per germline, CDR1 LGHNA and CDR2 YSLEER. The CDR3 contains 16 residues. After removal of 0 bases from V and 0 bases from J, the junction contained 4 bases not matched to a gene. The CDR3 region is CASSQDRGQLNTEAFF. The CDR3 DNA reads TGCGCCAGCAGCCAAGACCGGGGACAGCTGAACACTGAAGCTTTCTTT.

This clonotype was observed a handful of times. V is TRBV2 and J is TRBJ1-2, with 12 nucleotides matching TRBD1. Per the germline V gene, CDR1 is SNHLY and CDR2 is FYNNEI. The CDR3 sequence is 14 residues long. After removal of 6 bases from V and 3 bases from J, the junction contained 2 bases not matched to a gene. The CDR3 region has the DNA TGTGCCAGCAGCGGGACAGGGGGCCACTATGGCTACACCTTC. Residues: CASSGTGGHYGYTF. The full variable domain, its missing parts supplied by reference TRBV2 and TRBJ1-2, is EPEVTQTPSHQVTQMGQEVILRCVPISNHLYFYWYRQILGQKVEFLVSFYNNEISEKSEIFDDQFSVERPDGSNFTLKIRSTKLEDSAMYFCASSGTGGHYGYTFGSGTRLTVV.

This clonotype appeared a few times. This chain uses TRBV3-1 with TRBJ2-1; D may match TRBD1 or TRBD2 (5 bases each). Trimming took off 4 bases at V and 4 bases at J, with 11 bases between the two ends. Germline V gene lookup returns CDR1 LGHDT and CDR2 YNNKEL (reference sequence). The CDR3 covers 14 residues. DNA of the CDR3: TGTGCCAGCAGCCTGGGACGGAAATACAATGAGCAGTTCTTC. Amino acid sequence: CASSLGRKYNEQFF.

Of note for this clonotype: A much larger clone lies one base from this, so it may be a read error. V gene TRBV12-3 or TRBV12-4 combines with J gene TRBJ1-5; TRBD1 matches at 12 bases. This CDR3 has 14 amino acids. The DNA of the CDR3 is TGTACCAGCAGGGGACAGGGGGCCGACCAGCCCCAGCATTTT. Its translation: CTSRGQGADQPQHF.

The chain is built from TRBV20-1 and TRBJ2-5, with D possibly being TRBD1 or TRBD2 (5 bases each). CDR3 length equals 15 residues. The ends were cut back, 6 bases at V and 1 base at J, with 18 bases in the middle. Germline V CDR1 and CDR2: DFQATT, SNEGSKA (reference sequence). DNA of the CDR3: TGCAGTGCCCGGTTGAGGGGTTTCCCCCAAGAGACCCAGTACTTC. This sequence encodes CSARLRGFPQETQYF.

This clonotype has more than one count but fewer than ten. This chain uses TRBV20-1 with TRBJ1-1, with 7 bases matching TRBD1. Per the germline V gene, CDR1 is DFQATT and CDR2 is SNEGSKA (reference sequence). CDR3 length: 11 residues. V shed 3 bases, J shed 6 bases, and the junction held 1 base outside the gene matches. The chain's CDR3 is CSARGTAEAFF. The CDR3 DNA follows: TGCAGTGCTAGGGGGACAGCTGAAGCTTTCTTT.